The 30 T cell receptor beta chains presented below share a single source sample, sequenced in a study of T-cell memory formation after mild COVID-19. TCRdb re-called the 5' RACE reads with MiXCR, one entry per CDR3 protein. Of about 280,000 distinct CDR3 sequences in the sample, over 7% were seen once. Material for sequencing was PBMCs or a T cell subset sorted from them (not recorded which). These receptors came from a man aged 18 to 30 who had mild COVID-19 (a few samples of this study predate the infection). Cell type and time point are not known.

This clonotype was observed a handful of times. In nucleotides, the CDR3 is TGTGCCAGCAGTTATTGGACGGAATATAATTCACCCCTCCACTTT. It codes for CASSYWTEYNSPLHF. The chain couples TRBV6-6 to TRBJ1-6; no reliable D call. Germline V gene sequence: CDR1 MNHNY, CDR2 SVGAGI (reference sequence). CDR3 length: 15 residues. V lost 3 bases and J 4 bases, leaving 10 bases between the germline ends.

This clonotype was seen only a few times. The CDR3, as DNA: TGTGCCAGCAGTTACACCCTGGCGGGGGGTTGGAGAGAGCAGTTCTTC. It codes for CASSYTLAGGWREQFF. The chain joins TRBV6-5 to TRBJ2-1; TRBD2 agrees at 8 bases. Unmatched junction bases numbered 13, after V lost 2 bases and J lost 10 bases. Germline V lookup: CDR1 MNHEY, CDR2 SVGAGI. This CDR3 has 16 amino acids.

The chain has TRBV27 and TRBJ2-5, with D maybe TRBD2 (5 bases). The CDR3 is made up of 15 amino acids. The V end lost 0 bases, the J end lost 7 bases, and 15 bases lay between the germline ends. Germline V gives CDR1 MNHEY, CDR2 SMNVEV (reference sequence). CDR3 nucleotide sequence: TGTGCCAGCAGTTTATCGCGTCGGGCGGGTGGGACCCAGTACTTC. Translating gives CASSLSRRAGGTQYF.

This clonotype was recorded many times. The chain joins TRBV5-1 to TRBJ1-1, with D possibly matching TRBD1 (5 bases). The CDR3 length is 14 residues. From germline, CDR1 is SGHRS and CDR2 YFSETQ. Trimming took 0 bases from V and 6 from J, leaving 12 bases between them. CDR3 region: CASSLEGTESEAFF. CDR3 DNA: TGCGCCAGCAGCTTGGAAGGGACGGAGTCTGAAGCTTTCTTT.

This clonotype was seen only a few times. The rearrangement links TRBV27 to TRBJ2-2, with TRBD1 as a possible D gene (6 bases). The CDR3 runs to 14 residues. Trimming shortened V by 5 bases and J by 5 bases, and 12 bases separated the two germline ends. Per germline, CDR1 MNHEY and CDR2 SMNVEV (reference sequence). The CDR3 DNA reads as TGTGCCAGCAGTCCGTACAGGGCTACCGGGGAGCTGTTTTTT. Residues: CASSPYRATGELFF.

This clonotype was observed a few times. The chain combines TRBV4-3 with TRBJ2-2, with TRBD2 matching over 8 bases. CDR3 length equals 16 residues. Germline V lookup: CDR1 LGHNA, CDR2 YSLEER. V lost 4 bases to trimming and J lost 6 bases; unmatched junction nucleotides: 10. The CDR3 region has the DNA TGCGCCAGCAGCCCCTGGGCCTGGACTAGCCCCGGGGAGCTGTTTTTT. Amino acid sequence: CASSPWAWTSPGELFF.

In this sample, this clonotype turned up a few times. The CDR3 DNA sequence: TGTGCCAGCAGTTCGACAGCTTATGAAGCTTTCTTT. Protein sequence: CASSSTAYEAFF. This chain links TRBV28 with TRBJ1-1; D is possibly TRBD1 (5 bases). This CDR3 has 12 amino acids. Germline CDR1 and CDR2: MDHEN and SYDVKM. Trimming removed 4 bases from V and 7 bases from J, with 10 bases in between.

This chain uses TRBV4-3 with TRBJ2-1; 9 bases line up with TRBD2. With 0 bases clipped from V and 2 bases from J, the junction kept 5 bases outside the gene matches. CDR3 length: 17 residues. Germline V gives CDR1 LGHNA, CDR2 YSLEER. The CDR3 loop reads CASSQDLAGFTYNEQFF. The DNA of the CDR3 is TGCGCCAGCAGCCAAGACCTAGCGGGGTTCACCTACAATGAGCAGTTCTTC.

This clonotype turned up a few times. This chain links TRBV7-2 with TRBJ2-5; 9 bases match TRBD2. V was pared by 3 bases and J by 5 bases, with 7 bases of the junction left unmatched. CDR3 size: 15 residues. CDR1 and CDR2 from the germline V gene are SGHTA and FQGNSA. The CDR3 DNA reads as TGTGCCAGCAGCTTGGGACTAGCTCTTGCGGAGACCCAGTACTTC. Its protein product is CASSLGLALAETQYF.

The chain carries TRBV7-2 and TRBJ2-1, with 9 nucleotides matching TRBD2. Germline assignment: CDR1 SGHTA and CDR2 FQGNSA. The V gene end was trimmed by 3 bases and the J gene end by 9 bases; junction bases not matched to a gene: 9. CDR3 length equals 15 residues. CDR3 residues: CASSLSLAGFGEQFF. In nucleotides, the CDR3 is TGTGCCAGCAGCTTGTCTCTAGCGGGGTTCGGTGAGCAGTTCTTC.

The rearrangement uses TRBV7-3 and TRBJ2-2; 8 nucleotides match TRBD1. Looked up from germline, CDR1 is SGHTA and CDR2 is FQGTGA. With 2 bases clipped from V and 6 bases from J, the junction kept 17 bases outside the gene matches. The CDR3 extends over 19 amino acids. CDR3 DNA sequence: TGTGCCAGCAGCTTACTTCCCGTTCAGGGGGCGCTCGGCTCCGGGGAGCTGTTTTTT. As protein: CASSLLPVQGALGSGELFF.

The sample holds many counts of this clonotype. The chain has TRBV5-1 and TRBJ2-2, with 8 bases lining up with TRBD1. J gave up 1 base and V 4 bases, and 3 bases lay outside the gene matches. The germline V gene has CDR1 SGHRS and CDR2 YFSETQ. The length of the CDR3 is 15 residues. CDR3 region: CASSRDRGNTGELFF. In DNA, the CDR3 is TGCGCCAGCAGCCGCGACAGGGGGAACACCGGGGAGCTGTTTTTT. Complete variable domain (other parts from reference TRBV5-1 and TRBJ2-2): KAGVTQTPRYLIKTRGQQVTLSCSPISGHRSVSWYQQTPGQGLQFLFEYFSETQRNKGNFPGRFSGRQFSNSRSEMNVSTLELGDSALYLCASSRDRGNTGELFFGEGSRLTVL.

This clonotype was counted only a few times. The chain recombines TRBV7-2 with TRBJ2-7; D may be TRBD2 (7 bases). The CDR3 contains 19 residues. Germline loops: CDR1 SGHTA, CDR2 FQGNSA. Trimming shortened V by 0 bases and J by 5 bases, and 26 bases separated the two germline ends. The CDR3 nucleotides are TGTGCCAGCAGCTTAGCGCTTTTAGCGACACCCCCGGGGGGCGACGAGCAGTACGTC. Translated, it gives CASSLALLATPPGGDEQYV.

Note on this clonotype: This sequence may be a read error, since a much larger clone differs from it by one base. In nucleotides, the CDR3 is TGTGCCAGTAGTATCTCCAGGAGTGATCAGCCCCAGCATTTT. It translates to CASSISRSDQPQHF. The V gene is TRBV19, the J gene TRBJ1-5; D unclear. The V end was cut by 3 bases, the J end by 5 bases, with 11 bases between. The CDR3 is made up of 14 amino acids. Germline loops: CDR1 LNHDA, CDR2 SQIVND (reference sequence).

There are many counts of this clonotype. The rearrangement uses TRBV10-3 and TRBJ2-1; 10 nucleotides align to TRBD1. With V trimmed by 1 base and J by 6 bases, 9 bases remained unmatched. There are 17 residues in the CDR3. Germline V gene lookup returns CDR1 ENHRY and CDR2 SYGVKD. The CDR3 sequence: CAISEWIPGQGTNEQFF. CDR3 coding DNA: TGTGCCATCAGTGAGTGGATTCCGGGACAGGGGACCAATGAGCAGTTCTTC.

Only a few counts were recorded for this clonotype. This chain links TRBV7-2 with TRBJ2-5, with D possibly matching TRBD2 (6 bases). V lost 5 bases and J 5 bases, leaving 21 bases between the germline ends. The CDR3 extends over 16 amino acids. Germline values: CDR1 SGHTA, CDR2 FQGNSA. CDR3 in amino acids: CASSRVPSGLGETQYF. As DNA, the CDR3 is TGTGCCAGCAGCAGGGTTCCCAGCGGGCTCGGGGAGACCCAGTACTTC.

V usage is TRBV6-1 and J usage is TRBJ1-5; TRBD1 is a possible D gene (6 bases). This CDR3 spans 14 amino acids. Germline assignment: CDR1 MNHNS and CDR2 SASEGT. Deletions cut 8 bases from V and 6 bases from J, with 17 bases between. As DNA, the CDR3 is TGTGCCAGCTTCCTGGGGGCGGAGGGTCAGCCCCAGCATTTT. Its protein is CASFLGAEGQPQHF.

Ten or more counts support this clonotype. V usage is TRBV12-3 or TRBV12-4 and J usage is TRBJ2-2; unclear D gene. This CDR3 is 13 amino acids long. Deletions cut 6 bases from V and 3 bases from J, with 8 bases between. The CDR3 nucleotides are TGTGCCAGCAGACCGGGTCACACCGGGGAGCTGTTTTTT. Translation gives CASRPGHTGELFF.

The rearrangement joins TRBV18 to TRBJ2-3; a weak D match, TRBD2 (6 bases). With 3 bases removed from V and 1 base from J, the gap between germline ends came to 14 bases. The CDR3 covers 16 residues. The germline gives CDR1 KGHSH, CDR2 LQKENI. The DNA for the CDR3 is TGTGCCAGCTCACCTTCAAGCGCTAGCGGCACAGATACGCAGTATTTT. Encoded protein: CASSPSSASGTDTQYF.

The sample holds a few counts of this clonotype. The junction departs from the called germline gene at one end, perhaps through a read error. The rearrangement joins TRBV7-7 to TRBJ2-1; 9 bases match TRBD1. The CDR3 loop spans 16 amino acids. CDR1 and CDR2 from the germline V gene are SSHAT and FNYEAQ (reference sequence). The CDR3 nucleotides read TGTGCTAGCAGCCCACAACCGGGACAGGGTTACAATGAGCAGTTCTTC. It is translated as CASSPQPGQGYNEQFF.

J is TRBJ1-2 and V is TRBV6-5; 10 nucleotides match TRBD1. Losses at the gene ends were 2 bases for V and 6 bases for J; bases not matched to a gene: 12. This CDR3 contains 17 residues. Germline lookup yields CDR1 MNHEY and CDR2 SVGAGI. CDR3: CASSYGTGAAVRNGYTF. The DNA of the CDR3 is TGTGCCAGCAGTTACGGGACAGGGGCCGCCGTCCGGAATGGCTACACCTTC.

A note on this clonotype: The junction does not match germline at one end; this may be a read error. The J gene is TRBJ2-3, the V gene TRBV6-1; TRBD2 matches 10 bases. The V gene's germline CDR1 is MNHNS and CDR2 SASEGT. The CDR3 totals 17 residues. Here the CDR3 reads CASNERGLAVITDTQYF. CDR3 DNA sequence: TGTGCCAGCAATGAAAGAGGACTAGCGGTAATCACAGATACGCAGTATTTT.

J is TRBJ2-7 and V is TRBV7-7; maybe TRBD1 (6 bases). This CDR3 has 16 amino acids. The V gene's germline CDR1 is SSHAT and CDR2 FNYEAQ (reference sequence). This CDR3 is CASSLVPQGDYHEQYV. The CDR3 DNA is TGTGCTAGCAGCTTAGTTCCACAGGGCGATTATCACGAGCAGTACGTC.

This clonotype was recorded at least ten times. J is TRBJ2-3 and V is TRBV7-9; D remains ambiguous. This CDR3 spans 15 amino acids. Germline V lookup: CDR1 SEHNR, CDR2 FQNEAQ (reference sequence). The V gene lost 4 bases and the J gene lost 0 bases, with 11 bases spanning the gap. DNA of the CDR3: TGTGCCAGCAGCTACGGTTTGGAAAGCACAGATACGCAGTATTTT. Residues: CASSYGLESTDTQYF.

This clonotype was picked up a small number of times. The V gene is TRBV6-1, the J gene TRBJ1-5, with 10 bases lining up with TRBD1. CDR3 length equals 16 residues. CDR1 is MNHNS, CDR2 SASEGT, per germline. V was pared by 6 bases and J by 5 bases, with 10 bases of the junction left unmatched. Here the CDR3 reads CASRAGQGGKDQPQHF. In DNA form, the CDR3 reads TGTGCCAGCAGAGCAGGACAGGGGGGCAAGGATCAGCCCCAGCATTTT.

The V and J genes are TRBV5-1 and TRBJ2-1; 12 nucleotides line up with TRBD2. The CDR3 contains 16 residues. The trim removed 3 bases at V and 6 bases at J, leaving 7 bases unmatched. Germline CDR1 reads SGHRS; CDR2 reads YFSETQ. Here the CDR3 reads CASSSPGTSGFNEQFF. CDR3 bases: TGCGCCAGCAGCTCCCCCGGGACTAGCGGGTTCAATGAGCAGTTCTTC.

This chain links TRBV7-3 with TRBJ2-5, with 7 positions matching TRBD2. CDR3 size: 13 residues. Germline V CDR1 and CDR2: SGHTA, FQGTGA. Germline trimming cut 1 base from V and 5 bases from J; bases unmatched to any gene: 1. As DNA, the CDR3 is TGTGCCAGCAGCTTAATGGGGGGGGAGACCCAGTACTTC. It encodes CASSLMGGETQYF.

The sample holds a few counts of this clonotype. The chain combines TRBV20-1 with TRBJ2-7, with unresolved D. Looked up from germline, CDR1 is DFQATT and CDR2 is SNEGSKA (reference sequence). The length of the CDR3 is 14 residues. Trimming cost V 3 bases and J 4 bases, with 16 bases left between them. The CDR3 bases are TGCAGTGCTAGGGGCCCGCAGGAGAAATACGAGCAGTACGTC. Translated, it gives CSARGPQEKYEQYV.

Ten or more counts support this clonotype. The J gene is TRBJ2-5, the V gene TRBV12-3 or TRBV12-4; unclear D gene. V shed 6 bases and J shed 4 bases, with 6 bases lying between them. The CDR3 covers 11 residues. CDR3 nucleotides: TGTGCCAGCAGCTTTTCAGAGACCCAGTACTTC. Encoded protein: CASSFSETQYF.

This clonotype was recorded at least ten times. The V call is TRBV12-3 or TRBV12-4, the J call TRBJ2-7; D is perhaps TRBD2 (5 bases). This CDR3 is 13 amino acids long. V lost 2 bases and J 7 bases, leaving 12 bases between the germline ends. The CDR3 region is CASSLLHRGEQYF. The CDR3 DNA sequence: TGTGCCAGCAGTTTACTTCACCGGGGTGAGCAGTACTTC.